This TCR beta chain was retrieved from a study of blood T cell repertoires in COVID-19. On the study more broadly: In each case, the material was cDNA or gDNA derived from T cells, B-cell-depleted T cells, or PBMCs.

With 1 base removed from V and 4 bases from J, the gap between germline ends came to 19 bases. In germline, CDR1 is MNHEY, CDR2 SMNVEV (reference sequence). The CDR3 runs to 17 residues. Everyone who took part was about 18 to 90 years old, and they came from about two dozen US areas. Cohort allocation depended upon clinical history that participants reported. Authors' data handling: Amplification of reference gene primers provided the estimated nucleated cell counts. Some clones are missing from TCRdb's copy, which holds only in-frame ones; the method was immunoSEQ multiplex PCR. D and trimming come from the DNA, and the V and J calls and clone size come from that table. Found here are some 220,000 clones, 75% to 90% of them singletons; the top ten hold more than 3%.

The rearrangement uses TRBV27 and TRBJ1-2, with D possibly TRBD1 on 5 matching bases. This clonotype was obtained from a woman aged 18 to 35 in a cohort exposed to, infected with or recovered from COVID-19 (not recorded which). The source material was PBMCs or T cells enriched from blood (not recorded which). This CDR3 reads CASSLYPGPGDSYGYTF. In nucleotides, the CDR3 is TGTGCCAGCAGTTTATACCCGGGCCCGGGGGATTCCTATGGCTACACCTTC.